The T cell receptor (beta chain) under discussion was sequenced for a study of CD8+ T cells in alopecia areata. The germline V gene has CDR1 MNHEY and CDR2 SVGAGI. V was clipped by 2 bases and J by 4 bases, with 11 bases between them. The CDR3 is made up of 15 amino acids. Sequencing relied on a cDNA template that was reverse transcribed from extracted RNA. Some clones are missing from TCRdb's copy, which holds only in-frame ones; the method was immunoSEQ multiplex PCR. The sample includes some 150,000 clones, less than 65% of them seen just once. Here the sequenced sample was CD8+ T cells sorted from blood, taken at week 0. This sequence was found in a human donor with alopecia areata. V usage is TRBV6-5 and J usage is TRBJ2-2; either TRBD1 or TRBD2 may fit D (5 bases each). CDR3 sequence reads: CASSYEGRVTGELFF. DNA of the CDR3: TGTGCCAGCAGTTACGAGGGGCGGGTCACCGGGGAGCTGTTTTTT.